The 20 T cell receptor beta chains presented below share a single source sample, sequenced in a study of monozygotic twins with inflammatory bowel disease. TCRdb reprocessed the 5' RACE reads and stores each CDR3 protein as one record, lacking DNA. The listing contains over 200,000 distinct CDR3 sequences. The sequencing sample was made of blood. The source of these receptors is a human donor with ulcerative colitis or Crohn's disease, or a healthy co-twin of an affected twin (not recorded which).

The chain combines TRBV20-1 with TRBJ1-2; TCRdb gives TRBD1 as the D gene, but with no DNA this cannot be confirmed. The CDR3 has 15 amino acids. Germline CDR1 and CDR2: DFQATT and SNEGSKA (reference sequence). The CDR3 reads CSARDRDRSYYGYTF.

The chain recombines TRBV28 with TRBJ2-1; there is no DNA to check the TCRdb D call of TRBD1. This CDR3 has 14 residues. Germline V gene sequence: CDR1 MDHEN, CDR2 SYDVKM. The CDR3 loop is CASSLGGTRNEQFF.

The CDR3 reads CASSLEASGSKDTQYF. The rearrangement links TRBV7-2 to TRBJ2-3; there is no DNA to check the TCRdb D call of TRBD2. CDR3 length: 16 residues. Germline values: CDR1 SGHTA, CDR2 FQGNSA. Using reference TRBV7-2 and TRBJ2-3 for the parts outside the CDR3, the full variable domain is GAGVSQSPSNKVTEKGKDVELRCDPISGHTALYWYRQSLGQGLEFLIYFQGNSAPDKSGLPSDRFSAERTGGSVSTLTIQRTQQEDSAVYLCASSLEASGSKDTQYFGPGTRLTVL.

The chain uses TRBV29-1 and TRBJ2-1; TCRdb selects TRBD1, and the lack of DNA leaves this call unchecked. Germline V gives CDR1 SQVTM, CDR2 ANQGSEA. The CDR3 is 13 amino acids. This CDR3 is CSVGQASYNEQFF.

V is TRBV5-6 and J is TRBJ2-1; the TCRdb call, TRBD1, lacks DNA for checking. The CDR3 sequence is 12 residues long. The germline CDR1 and CDR2 sequences are SGHDT and YYEEEE. The CDR3: CASSQVATEQFF.

V usage is TRBV6-5 and J usage is TRBJ2-7; TCRdb's D gene call, TRBD1, goes unchecked for lack of DNA. CDR3 size: 12 residues. Germline loops: CDR1 MNHEY, CDR2 SVGAGI. CDR3 loop: CASLGDSDSWVF.

The chain joins TRBV20-1 to TRBJ1-4; TCRdb calls TRBD1, which cannot be checked without DNA. Germline assignment: CDR1 DFQATT and CDR2 SNEGSKA (reference sequence). CDR3 length: 17 residues. CDR3 in amino acids: CSASPIKVRTGRGWLFF.

The chain couples TRBV20-1 to TRBJ2-7. This CDR3 has 13 residues. Germline V gene data show CDR1 as DFQATT and CDR2 as SNEGSKA (reference sequence). CDR3 residues: CSARVGSGYEQYF.

The chain couples TRBV9 to TRBJ1-4. Germline values: CDR1 SGDLS, CDR2 YYNGEE. The CDR3 runs 13 residues. The CDR3 protein is CASSVDSNEKLFF.

The CDR3 reads CASRVYGEQFF. The chain carries TRBV6-6 and TRBJ2-1. The CDR3 sequence is 11 residues long. Germline V gene sequence: CDR1 MNHNY, CDR2 SVGAGI (reference sequence).

CDR3 protein: CASSLRASGNYEQYF. V and J are TRBV27 and TRBJ2-7; there is no DNA to check the TCRdb D call of TRBD2. Germline V gives CDR1 MNHEY, CDR2 SMNVEV (reference sequence). This CDR3 has 15 amino acids.

The gene calls are TRBV6-1 and TRBJ2-2; the TCRdb call, TRBD2, lacks DNA for checking. The CDR3 is 14 residues long. Germline CDR1 is MNHNS and CDR2 is SASEGT. The CDR3 loop is CASRREYQTGELFF.

The genes are TRBV7-2 and TRBJ2-1; TCRdb's D gene call, TRBD1, goes unchecked for lack of DNA. The CDR3 consists of 16 residues. CDR1 SGHTA and CDR2 FQGNSA come from the germline V gene. CDR3 loop: CASSPYRAKAGNEQFF.

The chain recombines TRBV27 with TRBJ2-3; TCRdb proposes TRBD1, but this gene call is untestable without DNA. The CDR3 has 18 residues. Germline-derived CDR1 and CDR2 are MNHEY and SMNVEV (reference sequence). The CDR3 loop is CASSSPIGQGVGTDTQYF.

This CDR3 is CASSLGQAFNQPQHF. The V and J genes are TRBV5-6 and TRBJ1-5; no DNA is available, so the TRBD1 call from TCRdb remains unchecked. The CDR3 spans 15 residues. Germline CDR1 is SGHDT and CDR2 is YYEEEE.

This chain joins TRBV6-6 and TRBJ2-1; the D call from TCRdb, TRBD1, cannot be confirmed without DNA. Germline V lookup: CDR1 MNHNY, CDR2 SVGAGI (reference sequence). The CDR3 sequence is 13 residues long. The chain's CDR3 is CASVGGAYNEQFF.

The J gene is TRBJ1-5, the V gene TRBV28; TCRdb names TRBD1, which stays unverified in the absence of DNA. Germline values: CDR1 MDHEN, CDR2 SYDVKM. The CDR3 runs to 17 residues. CDR3: CASSSPRQGYSNQPQHF.

The chain joins TRBV7-2 to TRBJ2-5; with no DNA, the TCRdb D assignment of TRBD1 cannot be verified. Germline V lookup: CDR1 SGHTA, CDR2 FQGNSA. The CDR3 runs 14 residues. The CDR3 loop is CASSPDRVRETQYF. The full variable domain, its missing parts supplied by reference TRBV7-2 and TRBJ2-5, is GAGVSQSPSNKVTEKGKDVELRCDPISGHTALYWYRQSLGQGLEFLIYFQGNSAPDKSGLPSDRFSAERTGGSVSTLTIQRTQQEDSAVYLCASSPDRVRETQYFGPGTRLLVL.

The V call is TRBV7-2, the J call TRBJ1-2. Germline V CDR1 and CDR2: SGHTA, FQGNSA. This CDR3 is 15 amino acids long. The CDR3 protein is CASSLFPGSIYGYTF. Full variable domain (missing parts from reference TRBV7-2 and TRBJ1-2): GAGVSQSPSNKVTEKGKDVELRCDPISGHTALYWYRQSLGQGLEFLIYFQGNSAPDKSGLPSDRFSAERTGGSVSTLTIQRTQQEDSAVYLCASSLFPGSIYGYTFGSGTRLTVV.

This chain uses TRBV18 with TRBJ2-4; TCRdb's D call of TRBD1 is untestable without DNA. The V gene's germline CDR1 is KGHSH and CDR2 LQKENI. The CDR3 length is 14 residues. The CDR3 region is CASSPGRGSNIQYF.